The 25 T cell receptor beta chains listed next were all sequenced from one sample in a study of T cell repertoires in cytomegalovirus infection. Each CDR3 protein gets one entry after TCRdb re-called the reads with MiXCR. This sample has some 680,000 distinct CDR3 sequences, with 35% found just once. Sequencing input: PBMCs. The receptors shown here come from a human donor in good health (CMV status not recorded). Some clones in this sample may be carry-over from other donors' samples.

The chain has TRBV29-1 and TRBJ1-5; tentative D call: TRBD1 (5 bases). V lost 4 bases to trimming and J lost 3 bases, with 10 bases between them. Germline V gene data show CDR1 as SQVTM and CDR2 as ANQGSEA. The CDR3 totals 13 residues. CDR3 DNA: TGCAGCGTTGTTTGGGGCCACAATCAGCCCCAGCATTTT. Residues: CSVVWGHNQPQHF.

In this sample, this clonotype turned up many times. V gene TRBV28 combines with J gene TRBJ1-5; possible D gene TRBD1, 6 bases. Germline V gene lookup returns CDR1 MDHEN and CDR2 SYDVKM. The V end was cut by 3 bases, the J end by 2 bases, with 11 bases between. This CDR3 has 15 residues. CDR3 sequence (DNA): TGTGCCAGCAGTTTGATCGCAGGGGGCAATCAGCCCCAGCATTTT. It is translated as CASSLIAGGNQPQHF. Full variable domain (outside the CDR3, taken from reference TRBV28 and TRBJ1-5): DVKVTQSSRYLVKRTGEKVFLECVQDMDHENMFWYRQDPGLGLRLIYFSYDVKMKEKGDIPEGYSVSREKKERFSLILESASTNQTSMYLCASSLIAGGNQPQHFGDGTRLSIL.

Many counts were recorded for this clonotype. The chain uses TRBV7-2 and TRBJ1-5; D is unresolved. The V end lost 2 bases, the J end lost 4 bases, and 12 bases lay between the germline ends. The germline gives CDR1 SGHTA, CDR2 FQGNSA. The CDR3 has 15 residues. The CDR3 is CASSLSVGSNQPQHF. The CDR3 DNA reads TGTGCCAGCAGCTTATCAGTGGGAAGTAATCAGCCCCAGCATTTT.

The V and J genes are TRBV15 and TRBJ1-3; TRBD1 aligns across 7 bases. J gave up 1 base and V 4 bases, and 4 bases lay outside the gene matches. Per germline, CDR1 LNHNV and CDR2 YYDKDF (reference sequence). The CDR3 is made up of 15 amino acids. CDR3 DNA: TGTGCCACCAGCAATCACAGGGGTTCTGGAAACACCATATATTTT. Translating it yields CATSNHRGSGNTIYF.

The table lists this clonotype with a few counts. The chain links TRBV6-2 or TRBV6-3 to TRBJ1-2; 8 bases are a match to TRBD1. The CDR3 covers 17 residues. J gave up 4 bases and V 4 bases, and 14 bases lay outside the gene matches. Per the germline V gene, CDR1 is MNHEY and CDR2 is SVGEGT. The CDR3 DNA is TGTGCCAGCAGTTTCAATTCCGGGACAGGATCGGGCTATGGCTACACCTTC. This sequence encodes CASSFNSGTGSGYGYTF.

A few counts support this clonotype. The chain uses TRBV4-1 and TRBJ2-3; D may be TRBD1 (5 bases). This CDR3 has 15 residues. The V and J ends lost 1 base and 0 bases respectively, with 8 bases between them. Germline CDR1 MGHRA, CDR2 YSYEKL. The CDR3 here is CASSQVRASTDTQYF. CDR3 DNA sequence: TGCGCCAGCAGCCAAGTCAGGGCCAGCACAGATACGCAGTATTTT.

This clonotype was found many times. The chain links TRBV7-8 to TRBJ2-3; D is possibly TRBD2 (5 bases). The CDR3 consists of 17 residues. Germline V gene sequence: CDR1 SGHVS, CDR2 FQNEAQ. Trimming took 1 base from V and 2 from J, leaving 16 bases between them. The CDR3, as DNA: TGTGCCAGCAGCTTAGGCGACTTAGCGCCACTCACAGATACGCAGTATTTT. Its protein product is CASSLGDLAPLTDTQYF.

The CDR3 DNA reads as TGTGCCAGCAGCACAGGGGGCGTAGGCACTGAAGCTTTCTTT. This encodes CASSTGGVGTEAFF. The chain joins TRBV7-9 to TRBJ1-1; 9 nucleotides line up with TRBD1. Trimming removed 5 bases from V and 4 bases from J; junction bases left unmatched: 5. The CDR3 has 14 amino acids. Germline CDR1 and CDR2: SEHNR and FQNEAQ (reference sequence).

This clonotype has a handful of counts. The chain joins TRBV5-1 to TRBJ2-5; D is possibly TRBD1 or TRBD2 (5 bases each). From germline, CDR1 is SGHRS and CDR2 YFSETQ. V lost 4 bases, J lost 1 base, and 11 bases lay in between. The CDR3 sequence is 14 residues long. The CDR3 DNA reads TGCGCCAGCAGCCCCCGGGGCCCCCAAGAGACCCAGTACTTC. Its translation: CASSPRGPQETQYF. The full variable domain, with the rest looked up from reference TRBV5-1 and TRBJ2-5, is KAGVTQTPRYLIKTRGQQVTLSCSPISGHRSVSWYQQTPGQGLQFLFEYFSETQRNKGNFPGRFSGRQFSNSRSEMNVSTLELGDSALYLCASSPRGPQETQYFGPGTRLLVL.

As regards this clonotype: Given the absence of the conserved phenylalanine or tryptophan at the CDR3 end, a read error is likely. V and J are TRBV14 and TRBJ2-5, with D possibly being TRBD2 (6 bases). Between the trimmed V and J ends, which lost 4 bases and 5 bases, there was a span of 17 bases. The CDR3 sequence is 15 residues long. CDR1 and CDR2 from the germline V gene are SGHDN and FVKESK. The DNA of the CDR3 is TGTGCCAGCAGCCTGCCCCGCGGGACGAGGGAGACCCAGTACTGC. Protein: CASSLPRGTRETQYC.

A few counts support this clonotype. The chain employs TRBV27 and TRBJ2-3; 9 positions match TRBD1. After removal of 6 bases from V and 1 base from J, the junction contained 8 bases not matched to a gene. Germline V CDR1 and CDR2: MNHEY, SMNVEV (reference sequence). This CDR3 region has 16 residues. CDR3 bases: TGTGCCAGCAGGGAACACAGGGGGCGCGGCACAGATACGCAGTATTTT. Protein: CASREHRGRGTDTQYF.

V gene TRBV7-2 combines with J gene TRBJ1-1, with 7 nucleotides matching TRBD1. V shed 1 base and J 6 bases; nucleotides not matched to a gene: 5. Germline values: CDR1 SGHTA, CDR2 FQGNSA. CDR3 length: 14 amino acids. CDR3 region: CASSLVRGRAEAFF. The CDR3 bases are TGTGCCAGCAGCTTAGTTAGGGGGCGGGCTGAAGCTTTCTTT.

The J gene is TRBJ1-1, the V gene TRBV25-1; the match to TRBD1 covers 10 bases. Germline CDR1 reads MGHDK; CDR2 reads SYGVNS. Trimming at V came to 8 bases and at J to 9 bases, leaving 9 bases not matched to a gene. The CDR3 spans 13 residues. The CDR3 nucleotides are TGTGCCAGCTCCGACAGGGGGCTTCAGAAAGCTTTCTTT. Translation gives CASSDRGLQKAFF.

This clonotype was counted many times. V usage is TRBV7-2 and J usage is TRBJ1-5; D gene unclear. Germline V gene lookup returns CDR1 SGHTA and CDR2 FQGNSA. The length of the CDR3 is 16 residues. The V and J ends lost 0 bases and 5 bases respectively, with 14 bases between them. CDR3: CASSLAQQRGYQPQHF. As DNA, the CDR3 is TGTGCCAGCAGCTTAGCACAACAAAGAGGGTATCAGCCCCAGCATTTT.

V and J are TRBV10-2 and TRBJ1-1; D unclear. The V end was cut by 7 bases, the J end by 4 bases, with 10 bases between. The CDR3 loop spans 12 amino acids. Looked up from germline, CDR1 is WSHSY and CDR2 is SAAADI. CDR3 bases: TGCGCCAGCACGCAGGCGGGCACTGAAGCTTTCTTT. As protein: CASTQAGTEAFF.

In this sample, this clonotype turned up a few times. The rearrangement links TRBV28 to TRBJ2-7, with D maybe TRBD1 (5 bases). CDR3 length equals 15 residues. Germline CDR1 is MDHEN and CDR2 is SYDVKM. Trimming cost V 4 bases and J 3 bases, with 16 bases left between them. In DNA, the CDR3 is TGTGCCAGCAGTTCTCAGGGTTCCCCCTTCTACGAGCAGTACTTC. This encodes CASSSQGSPFYEQYF.

The sample holds a few counts of this clonotype. The V gene is TRBV20-1, the J gene TRBJ2-1; D assignment may be TRBD1 or TRBD2 (5 bases each). The ends were cut back, 5 bases at V and 0 bases at J, with 11 bases in the middle. The germline gives CDR1 DFQATT, CDR2 SNEGSKA (reference sequence). CDR3 size: 14 residues. DNA of the CDR3: TGCAGTGCTCCCGGGACCAGCTCCTACAATGAGCAGTTCTTC. Residues: CSAPGTSSYNEQFF.

This rearrangement joins TRBV20-1 to TRBJ2-1; no definite D call. Germline CDR1 and CDR2: DFQATT and SNEGSKA (reference sequence). The CDR3 consists of 11 residues. V lost 6 bases to trimming and J lost 6 bases, with 9 bases between them. The DNA of the CDR3 is TGCAGTGCCTCTCGGAGCAATGAGCAGTTCTTC. This gives the protein CSASRSNEQFF.

The chain has TRBV6-6 and TRBJ2-2; 8 bases fit TRBD2. Looked up from germline, CDR1 is MNHNY and CDR2 is SVGAGI (reference sequence). The CDR3 spans 15 residues. After removal of 2 bases from V and 6 bases from J, the junction contained 5 bases not matched to a gene. CDR3 bases: TGTGCCAGCAGTTACCGCCCGGGGGGGGCCGGGGAGCTGTTTTTT. Translated: CASSYRPGGAGELFF.

This chain connects TRBV20-1 to TRBJ2-1; D possibly corresponds to TRBD1 (5 bases). The CDR3 consists of 15 residues. Germline CDR1 and CDR2: DFQATT and SNEGSKA (reference sequence). Trimming cost V 3 bases and J 0 bases, with 12 bases left between them. CDR3 coding DNA: TGCAGTGCTAGTTCTGACAGTGACTCCTACAATGAGCAGTTCTTC. As protein: CSASSDSDSYNEQFF.

The chain employs TRBV5-4 and TRBJ1-1, with 8 positions matching TRBD1. With V trimmed by 3 bases and J by 5 bases, 6 bases remained unmatched. This CDR3 region has 14 residues. Germline CDR1 is SGHNT and CDR2 is YYREEE (reference sequence). CDR3 sequence reads: CASSSTGGWTEAFF. The CDR3 DNA sequence: TGTGCCAGCAGCTCAACAGGGGGTTGGACTGAAGCTTTCTTT.

V is TRBV2 and J is TRBJ2-3, with TRBD2 as a possible D gene (6 bases). The V and J ends lost 10 bases and 2 bases respectively, with 19 bases between them. The CDR3 loop spans 15 amino acids. Germline V CDR1 and CDR2: SNHLY, FYNNEI. In DNA form, the CDR3 reads TGTGCCAACAAGGTCGGGGGAGGATCCACAGATACGCAGTATTTT. Its protein product is CANKVGGGSTDTQYF.

V and J are TRBV10-3 and TRBJ2-6; a possible D gene is TRBD2 (5 bases). The CDR3 is made up of 17 amino acids. CDR1 is ENHRY and CDR2 is SYGVKD in the germline V gene. V gave up 2 bases and J gave up 4 bases, with 15 bases separating them. The DNA of the CDR3 is TGTGCCATCAGTGAGCCTCAAGGACTTACGGGGGCCAACGTCCTGACTTTC. Protein: CAISEPQGLTGANVLTF.

This chain uses TRBV27 with TRBJ2-1; 7 positions match TRBD2. Germline loops: CDR1 MNHEY, CDR2 SMNVEV (reference sequence). The CDR3 consists of 14 residues. Trimming took 0 bases from V and 9 from J; bases not matched to a gene: 5. The CDR3 spells CASSLSGGVGEQFF. The CDR3 DNA sequence: TGTGCCAGCAGTTTATCTGGGGGGGTGGGTGAGCAGTTCTTC.

The chain combines TRBV10-3 with TRBJ1-1; D may be TRBD1 (5 bases). The CDR3 runs to 16 residues. Looked up from germline, CDR1 is ENHRY and CDR2 is SYGVKD. The ends were cut back, 6 bases at V and 0 bases at J, with 17 bases in the middle. CDR3 in DNA: TGTGCCATCAGCCTGGAGTTGGGGGTGATGAACACTGAAGCTTTCTTT. Translating it yields CAISLELGVMNTEAFF.